These 7 T cell receptor beta chains originate from one sample sequenced in a study of blood T cell repertoires in COVID-19. Assay: immunoSEQ multiplex PCR; the TCRdb copy retains only in-frame clones and omits some. The table has 110,000 to 150,000 clones, 70% to 85% seen once. Sequencing was done on a sample of peripheral blood. All receptors derive from an elderly woman in a cohort sampled during active or convalescent COVID-19.

The gene calls are TRBV19 and TRBJ1-2, with 7 bases that match TRBD1. In germline, CDR1 is LNHDA, CDR2 SQIVND (reference sequence). The ends lost 6 bases at V and 4 bases at J; junction bases unmatched: 5. The CDR3 runs to 13 residues. The CDR3 sequence: CASRRRDSYGYTF. The DNA of the CDR3 is TGTGCCAGTAGGAGGAGGGACAGCTATGGCTACACCTTC.

The V call is TRBV5-4, the J call TRBJ1-4, with 9 bases matching TRBD1. The CDR3 length is 16 residues. Trimming took 4 bases from V and 5 from J; bases not matched to a gene: 9. Germline V CDR1 and CDR2: SGHNT, YYREEE (reference sequence). The CDR3: CASSPGTGGRNEKLFF. DNA for the CDR3: TGTGCCAGCAGCCCGGGAACAGGGGGCCGGAATGAAAAACTGTTTTTT. Full variable domain (outside the CDR3, taken from reference TRBV5-4 and TRBJ1-4): ETGVTQSPTHLIKTRGQQVTLRCSSQSGHNTVSWYQQALGQGPQFIFQYYREEENGRGNFPPRFSGLQFPNYSSELNVNALELDDSALYLCASSPGTGGRNEKLFFGSGTQLSVL.

The rearrangement joins TRBV5-1 to TRBJ2-7, with TRBD1 matching over 9 bases. This CDR3 spans 14 amino acids. CDR1 and CDR2 (germline): SGHRS, YFSETQ. The V gene end was trimmed by 0 bases and the J gene end by 5 bases; junction bases not matched to a gene: 3. The CDR3 sequence: CASSLGDRVHEQYF. The DNA of the CDR3 is TGCGCCAGCAGCTTGGGGGACAGGGTGCACGAGCAGTACTTC.

The V gene is TRBV5-1, the J gene TRBJ1-6, with 7 bases lining up with TRBD1. The V gene end was trimmed by 0 bases and the J gene end by 10 bases; junction bases not matched to a gene: 7. The CDR3 loop spans 15 amino acids. Germline-derived CDR1 and CDR2 are SGHRS and YFSETQ. CDR3 residues: CASSLVSGGRSPLHF. As DNA, the CDR3 is TGCGCCAGCAGCTTGGTCTCAGGGGGGAGATCACCCCTCCACTTT.

The gene calls are TRBV4-1 and TRBJ2-7; D may be TRBD1 (7 bases). Germline CDR1 is MGHRA and CDR2 is YSYEKL. Trimming removed 4 bases at V and 2 bases at J, with 18 bases between. This CDR3 spans 16 amino acids. Written as DNA, the CDR3 is TGCGCCAGCAGCCGAACCGTGGCAGGGGGGACCTACGAGCAGTACTTC. Translated: CASSRTVAGGTYEQYF.

This clone was recorded many times. V and J are TRBV5-8 and TRBJ2-5; D gene uncertain. V was cut by 2 bases and J by 4 bases, with 15 bases left in between. This CDR3 spans 15 amino acids. Germline lookup yields CDR1 SGHTS and CDR2 YDEGEE. In DNA form, the CDR3 reads TGTGCCAGCAGCTTTGTCTCTACCCGGTCAGAGACCCAGTACTTC. This codes for CASSFVSTRSETQYF.

By proportion, this clone is medium-sized (0.01 to 0.1%). The chain uses TRBV7-9 and TRBJ1-2, with TRBD1 matching over 7 bases. The CDR3 contains 16 residues. Unmatched junction bases numbered 10, after V lost 5 bases and J lost 1 base. Germline loops: CDR1 SEHNR, CDR2 FQNEAQ (reference sequence). CDR3 bases: TGTGCCAGCAGCCAGGGACAGCCGATGTTTAACTATGGCTACACCTTC. Amino acids: CASSQGQPMFNYGYTF. The full variable domain, completed using reference TRBV7-9 and TRBJ1-2, is DTGVSQNPRHKITKRGQNVTFRCDPISEHNRLYWYRQTLGQGPEFLTYFQNEAQLEKSRLLSDRFSAERPKGSFSTLEIQRTEQGDSAMYLCASSQGQPMFNYGYTFGSGTRLTVV.